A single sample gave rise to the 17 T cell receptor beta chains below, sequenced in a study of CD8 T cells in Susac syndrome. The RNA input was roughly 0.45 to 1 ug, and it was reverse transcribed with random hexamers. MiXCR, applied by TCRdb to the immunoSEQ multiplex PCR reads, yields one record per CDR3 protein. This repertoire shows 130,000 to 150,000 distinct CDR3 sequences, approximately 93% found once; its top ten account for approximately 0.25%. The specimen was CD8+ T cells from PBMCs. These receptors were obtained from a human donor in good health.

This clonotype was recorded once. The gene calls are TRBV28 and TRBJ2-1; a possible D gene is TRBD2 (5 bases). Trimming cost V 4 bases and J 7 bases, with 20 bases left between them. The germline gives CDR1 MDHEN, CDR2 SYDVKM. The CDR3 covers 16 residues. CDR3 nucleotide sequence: TGTGCCAGCAGTTGGACTCCGGGTCACAATAGAAATGAGCAGTTCTTC. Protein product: CASSWTPGHNRNEQFF. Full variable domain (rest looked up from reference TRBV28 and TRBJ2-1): DVKVTQSSRYLVKRTGEKVFLECVQDMDHENMFWYRQDPGLGLRLIYFSYDVKMKEKGDIPEGYSVSREKKERFSLILESASTNQTSMYLCASSWTPGHNRNEQFFGPGTRLTVL.

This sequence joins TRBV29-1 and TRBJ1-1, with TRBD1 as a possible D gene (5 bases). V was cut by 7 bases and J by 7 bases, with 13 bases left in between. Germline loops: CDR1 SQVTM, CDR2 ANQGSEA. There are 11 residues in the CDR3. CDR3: CSAKGSGEAFF. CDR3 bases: TGCAGCGCCAAGGGGAGCGGTGAAGCTTTCTTT.

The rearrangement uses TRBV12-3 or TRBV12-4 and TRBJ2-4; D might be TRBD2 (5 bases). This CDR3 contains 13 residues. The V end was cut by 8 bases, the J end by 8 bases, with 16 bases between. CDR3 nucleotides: TGTGCCAGCGCTGCTGGGTTGAGGGACATTCAGTACTTC. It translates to CASAAGLRDIQYF.

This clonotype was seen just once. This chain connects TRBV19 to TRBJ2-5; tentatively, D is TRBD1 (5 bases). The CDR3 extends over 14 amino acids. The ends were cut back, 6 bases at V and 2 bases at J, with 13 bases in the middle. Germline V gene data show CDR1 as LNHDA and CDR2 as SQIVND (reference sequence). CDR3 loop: CASRSLDRQETQYF. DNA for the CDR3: TGTGCCAGTAGATCGTTAGACAGACAAGAGACCCAGTACTTC.

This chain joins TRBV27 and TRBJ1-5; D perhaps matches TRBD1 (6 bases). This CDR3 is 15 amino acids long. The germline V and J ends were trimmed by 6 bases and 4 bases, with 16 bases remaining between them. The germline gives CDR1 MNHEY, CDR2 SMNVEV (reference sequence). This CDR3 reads CASSLTRGANQPQHF. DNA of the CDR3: TGTGCCAGCAGCTTGACGAGGGGGGCAAATCAGCCCCAGCATTTT.

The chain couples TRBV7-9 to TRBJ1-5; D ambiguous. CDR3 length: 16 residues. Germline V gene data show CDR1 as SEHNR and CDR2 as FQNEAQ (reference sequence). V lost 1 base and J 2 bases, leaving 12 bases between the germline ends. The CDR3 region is CASSLEPQKGNQPQHF. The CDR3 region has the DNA TGTGCCAGCAGCTTAGAGCCCCAGAAGGGCAATCAGCCCCAGCATTTT.

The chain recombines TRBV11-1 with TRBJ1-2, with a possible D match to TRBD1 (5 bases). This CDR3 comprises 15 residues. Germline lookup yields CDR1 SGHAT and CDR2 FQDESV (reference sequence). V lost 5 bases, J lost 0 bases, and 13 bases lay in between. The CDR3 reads CASSPLGGANYGYTF. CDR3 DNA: TGTGCCAGCAGCCCTCTCGGGGGAGCTAACTATGGCTACACCTTC.

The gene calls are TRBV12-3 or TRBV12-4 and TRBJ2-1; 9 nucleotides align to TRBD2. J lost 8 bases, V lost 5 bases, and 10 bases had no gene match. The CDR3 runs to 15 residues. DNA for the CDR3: TGTGCCAGCAGTCCCCGGGTAGCGGGAGCCCATGAGCAGTTCTTC. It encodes CASSPRVAGAHEQFF.

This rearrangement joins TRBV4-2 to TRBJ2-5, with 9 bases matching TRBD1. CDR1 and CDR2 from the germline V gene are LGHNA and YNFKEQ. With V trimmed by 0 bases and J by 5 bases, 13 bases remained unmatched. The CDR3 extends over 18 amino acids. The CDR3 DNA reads TGTGCCAGCAGCCAAGAGACGAGAAGTGGCGGGACAGGGGAGACCCAGTACTTC. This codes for CASSQETRSGGTGETQYF.

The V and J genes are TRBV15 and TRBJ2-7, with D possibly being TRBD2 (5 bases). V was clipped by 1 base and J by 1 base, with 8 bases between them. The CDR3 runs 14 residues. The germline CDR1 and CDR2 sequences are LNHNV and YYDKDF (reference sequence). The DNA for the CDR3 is TGTGCCACCAGCAGAGGTGAGCGGTCCTACGAGCAGTACTTC. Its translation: CATSRGERSYEQYF.

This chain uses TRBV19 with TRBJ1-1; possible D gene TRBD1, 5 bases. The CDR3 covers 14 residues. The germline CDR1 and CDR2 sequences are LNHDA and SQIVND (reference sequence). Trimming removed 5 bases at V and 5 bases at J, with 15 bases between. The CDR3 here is CASSHGGGRTEAFF. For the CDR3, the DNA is TGTGCCAGTAGTCACGGGGGAGGTCGGACTGAAGCTTTCTTT.

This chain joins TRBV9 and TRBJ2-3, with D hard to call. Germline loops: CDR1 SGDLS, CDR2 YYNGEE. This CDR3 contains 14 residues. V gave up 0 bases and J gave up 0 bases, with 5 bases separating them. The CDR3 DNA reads TGTGCCAGCAGCGTAGTCTCTAGCACAGATACGCAGTATTTT. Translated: CASSVVSSTDTQYF.

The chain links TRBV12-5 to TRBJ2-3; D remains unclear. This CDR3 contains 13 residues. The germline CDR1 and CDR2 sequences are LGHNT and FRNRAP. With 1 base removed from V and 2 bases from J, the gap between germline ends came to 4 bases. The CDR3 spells CASGLGITDTQYF. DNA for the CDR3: TGTGCTAGTGGTTTGGGCATCACAGATACGCAGTATTTT. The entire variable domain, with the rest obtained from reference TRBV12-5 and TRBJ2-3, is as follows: DARVTQTPRHKVTEMGQEVTMRCQPILGHNTVFWYRQTMMQGLELLAYFRNRAPLDDSGMPKDRFSAEMPDATLATLKIQPSEPRDSAVYFCASGLGITDTQYFGPGTRLTVL.

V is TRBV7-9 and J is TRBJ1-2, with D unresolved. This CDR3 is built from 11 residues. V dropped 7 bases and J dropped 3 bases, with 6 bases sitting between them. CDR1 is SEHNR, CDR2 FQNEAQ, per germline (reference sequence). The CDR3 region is CASTGHYGYTF. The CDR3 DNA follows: TGTGCCAGCACGGGTCACTATGGCTACACCTTC.

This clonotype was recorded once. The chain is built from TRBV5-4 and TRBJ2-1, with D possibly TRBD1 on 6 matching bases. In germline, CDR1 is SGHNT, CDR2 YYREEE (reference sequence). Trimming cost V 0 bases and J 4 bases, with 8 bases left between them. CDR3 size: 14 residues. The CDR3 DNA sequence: TGTGCCAGCAGCTTGGGACAGGAGTACAATGAGCAGTTCTTC. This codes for CASSLGQEYNEQFF.

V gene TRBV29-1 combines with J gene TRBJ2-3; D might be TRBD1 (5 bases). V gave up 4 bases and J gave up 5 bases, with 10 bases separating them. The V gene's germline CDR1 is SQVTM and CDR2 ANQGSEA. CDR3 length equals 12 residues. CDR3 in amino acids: CSVGTRIDTQYF. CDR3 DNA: TGCAGCGTTGGGACACGTATAGATACGCAGTATTTT.

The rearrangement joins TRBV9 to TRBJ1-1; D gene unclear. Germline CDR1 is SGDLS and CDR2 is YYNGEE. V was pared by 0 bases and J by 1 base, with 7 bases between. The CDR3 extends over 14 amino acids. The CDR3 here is CASSVEWANTEAFF. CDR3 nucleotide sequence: TGTGCCAGCAGCGTAGAGTGGGCGAACACTGAAGCTTTCTTT.